Below, 21 T cell receptor beta chains from the same sample are listed, as sequenced in a study of cytomegalovirus exposure and HLA in healthy donors (dated by TCRdb to 2016 to 2017). Libraries were built with the immunoSEQ multiplex PCR assay. A mixture of 60 forward primers for TCR Vbeta segments and 13 reverse primers for TCR Jbeta segments was used in the multiplex PCR. The source is immuneACCESS, and TCRdb retained only in-frame sequences with V and J called. Part of the clones is not carried over; for the studies checked, unresolved V genes explain less than half of this, and the remainder is unexplained. The table for this sample lists about 190,000 clones; about nine tenths of them were counted only once. Of the sample, 1.3% falls within the top ten clones. The material sequenced was PBMCs. These receptor sequences come from a man younger than 45 in good health and CMV-seronegative.

In DNA, the CDR3 is TGTGCCAGCAGCTTCACGGGACTAGACATCAACACCTACACCGGGGAGCTGTTTTTT. Amino acid sequence: CASSFTGLDINTYTGELFF. The chain employs TRBV11-1 and TRBJ2-2; 8 nucleotides agree with TRBD2. The ends lost 3 bases at V and 3 bases at J; junction bases unmatched: 15. This CDR3 has 19 amino acids. Germline CDR1 SGHAT, CDR2 FQDESV (reference sequence).

The chain is built from TRBV25-1 and TRBJ1-4; 10 bases fit TRBD1. The CDR3 has 15 amino acids. V trimming: 3 bases; J trimming: 4 bases; junction bases outside the gene matches: 2. Germline V gene lookup returns CDR1 MGHDK and CDR2 SYGVNS. CDR3 sequence reads: CASSEGQGNNEKLFF. The CDR3 nucleotides are TGTGCCAGCAGTGAGGGACAGGGGAATAATGAAAAACTGTTTTTT.

This chain uses TRBV19 with TRBJ2-3; 7 positions agree with TRBD2. Germline V gene sequence: CDR1 LNHDA, CDR2 SQIVND (reference sequence). After removal of 9 bases from V and 2 bases from J, the junction contained 8 bases not matched to a gene. The CDR3 spans 14 residues. The CDR3 region has the DNA TGTGCCAGCACACAGCGGGGCCCCACAGATACGCAGTATTTT. Amino acid sequence: CASTQRGPTDTQYF. The full variable domain, with the rest looked up from reference TRBV19 and TRBJ2-3, is DGGITQSPKYLFRKEGQNVTLSCEQNLNHDAMYWYRQDPGQGLRLIYYSQIVNDFQKGDIAEGYSVSREKKESFPLTVTSAQKNPTAFYLCASTQRGPTDTQYFGPGTRLTVL.

The V gene is TRBV4-3, the J gene TRBJ1-3; D is undetermined. Trimming pared 0 bases from V and 7 bases from J, leaving 10 bases between. This CDR3 is 14 amino acids long. Germline V gives CDR1 LGHNA, CDR2 YSLEER. This chain's CDR3 is CASSQERWANTIYF. CDR3 nucleotides: TGCGCCAGCAGCCAAGAAAGGTGGGCCAACACCATATATTTT.

The DNA for the CDR3 is TGTGCCAGCAGTGACCGAGCGGGGGCAGATACGCAGTATTTT. As protein: CASSDRAGADTQYF. The rearrangement uses TRBV6-4 and TRBJ2-3, with 8 bases identical to TRBD2. Looked up from germline, CDR1 is MRHNA and CDR2 is SNTAGT. Losses at the gene ends were 2 bases for V and 4 bases for J; bases not matched to a gene: 2. This CDR3 region has 14 residues.

This clone turned up a few times. The chain employs TRBV5-1 and TRBJ2-5, with 10 bases fitting TRBD1. This CDR3 spans 16 amino acids. In germline, CDR1 is SGHRS, CDR2 YFSETQ. V gave up 7 bases and J gave up 1 base; unmatched junction bases: 10. The DNA of the CDR3 is TGCGCCAGCCGCGCCTGGACAGGGGGAAGCCAAGAGACCCAGTACTTC. Protein product: CASRAWTGGSQETQYF.

The J gene is TRBJ2-1, the V gene TRBV7-8; D might be TRBD2 (5 bases). The CDR3 sequence is 14 residues long. Germline V CDR1 and CDR2: SGHVS, FQNEAQ. The ends were cut back, 0 bases at V and 3 bases at J, with 6 bases in the middle. The CDR3 reads CASSLARGYNEQFF. CDR3 DNA: TGTGCCAGCAGCTTAGCTCGGGGCTACAATGAGCAGTTCTTC.

The J gene is TRBJ2-3, the V gene TRBV28; D gene unclear. The CDR3 has 12 amino acids. The germline gives CDR1 MDHEN, CDR2 SYDVKM. Trimming cost V 6 bases and J 0 bases, with 4 bases left between them. The CDR3 DNA is TGTGCCAGCAGGAGCAGCACAGATACGCAGTATTTT. This sequence encodes CASRSSTDTQYF.

The J gene is TRBJ1-1, the V gene TRBV28; TRBD1 matches 9 bases. The ends lost 4 bases at V and 0 bases at J; junction bases unmatched: 12. The V gene's germline CDR1 is MDHEN and CDR2 SYDVKM. This CDR3 region has 18 residues. The CDR3 DNA reads as TGTGCCAGCAGTTCCCTGACCGGGACAGGGAGTATGAACACTGAAGCTTTCTTT. As protein: CASSSLTGTGSMNTEAFF.

The CDR3 DNA is TGTGCCAGCAGTTTATTGTCGGACAGGGTTAATTCACCCCTCCACTTT. Its translation is CASSLLSDRVNSPLHF. This chain connects TRBV28 to TRBJ1-6; 8 bases match TRBD1. Germline trimming cut 1 base from V and 6 bases from J; bases unmatched to any gene: 5. CDR3 length: 16 residues. Germline assignment: CDR1 MDHEN and CDR2 SYDVKM.

This chain connects TRBV30 to TRBJ1-4, with unresolved D. Germline V gene lookup returns CDR1 GTSNPN and CDR2 SVGIG (reference sequence). V was trimmed by 0 bases and J by 8 bases, leaving 16 bases between them. This CDR3 has 15 amino acids. The CDR3, as DNA: TGTGCCTGGAGTGTACGAGGTCACCCGGAGGAAAAACTGTTTTTT. Translating gives CAWSVRGHPEEKLFF.

The chain uses TRBV5-1 and TRBJ2-3, with 8 nucleotides matching TRBD1. J was trimmed by 8 bases and V by 5 bases; bases with no gene match: 7. This CDR3 has 13 residues. CDR1 is SGHRS, CDR2 YFSETQ, per germline. Here the CDR3 DNA reads TGCGCCAGCAGGCCCGGACAGGGCGGTACGCAGTATTTT. It codes for CASRPGQGGTQYF.

The gene calls are TRBV9 and TRBJ1-1; TRBD1 aligns across 7 bases. J gave up 6 bases and V 1 base, and 0 bases lay outside the gene matches. Germline CDR1 SGDLS, CDR2 YYNGEE. The CDR3 has 12 residues. The CDR3 nucleotides are TGTGCCAGCAGCGTAACAGGGGCTGAAGCTTTCTTT. This codes for CASSVTGAEAFF.

The chain links TRBV29-1 to TRBJ1-5; D unresolved. This CDR3 is built from 12 residues. Trimming cost V 4 bases and J 0 bases, with 4 bases left between them. Germline CDR1 SQVTM, CDR2 ANQGSEA. CDR3 sequence: CSVGSSNQPQHF. The CDR3 DNA is TGCAGCGTTGGGAGTAGCAATCAGCCCCAGCATTTT.

The chain employs TRBV5-1 and TRBJ1-3, with 7 bases aligning to TRBD1. Trimming removed 3 bases from V and 4 bases from J; junction bases left unmatched: 10. CDR1 is SGHRS and CDR2 is YFSETQ in the germline V gene. The CDR3 has 16 residues. CDR3 residues: CASSSLGQTQGNTIYF. The CDR3 DNA sequence: TGCGCCAGCAGCTCCTTGGGACAGACACAAGGAAACACCATATATTTT.

This clone has only one observation. The chain recombines TRBV7-9 with TRBJ2-2, with D perhaps matching TRBD2 (6 bases). The CDR3 is 16 amino acids. CDR1 is SEHNR, CDR2 FQNEAQ, per germline (reference sequence). The V and J ends lost 4 bases and 0 bases respectively, with 12 bases between them. CDR3 in DNA: TGTGCCAGCAGCTCCGGAGGGTCCGCGAACACCGGGGAGCTGTTTTTT. Translating it yields CASSSGGSANTGELFF.

This chain connects TRBV7-2 to TRBJ2-7; 8 nucleotides align to TRBD1. After removal of 2 bases from V and 2 bases from J, the junction contained 5 bases not matched to a gene. The CDR3 is 15 residues long. CDR1 SGHTA and CDR2 FQGNSA come from the germline V gene. The CDR3 loop reads CASSLQGQATYEQYF. CDR3 in DNA: TGTGCCAGCAGCTTACAGGGACAGGCAACCTACGAGCAGTACTTC.

This chain connects TRBV25-1 to TRBJ1-5; no definite D call. This CDR3 region has 12 residues. V lost 4 bases to trimming and J lost 5 bases, with 6 bases between them. Germline CDR1 MGHDK, CDR2 SYGVNS. The CDR3 is CASSAGHQPQHF. The CDR3 DNA reads as TGTGCCAGCAGTGCTGGCCATCAGCCCCAGCATTTT. Variable domain in full (rest from reference TRBV25-1 and TRBJ1-5): EADIYQTPRYLVIGTGKKITLECSQTMGHDKMYWYQQDPGMELHLIHYSYGVNSTEKGDLSSESTVSRIRTEHFPLTLESARPSHTSQYLCASSAGHQPQHFGDGTRLSIL.

V gene TRBV7-8 combines with J gene TRBJ1-6; D unresolved. Trimming removed 4 bases at V and 10 bases at J, with 17 bases between. This CDR3 comprises 15 residues. In germline, CDR1 is SGHVS, CDR2 FQNEAQ. For the CDR3, the DNA is TGTGCCAGCAGCTCCCGTTTGGTGGTGAGGTCACCCCTCCACTTT. Translation gives CASSSRLVVRSPLHF. Full variable domain (missing parts from reference TRBV7-8 and TRBJ1-6): GAGVSQSPRYKVAKRGQDVALRCDPISGHVSLFWYQQALGQGPEFLTYFQNEAQLDKSGLPSDRFFAERPEGSVSTLKIQRTQQEDSAVYLCASSSRLVVRSPLHFGNGTRLTVT.

This clone was recorded only once. The chain has TRBV5-1 and TRBJ2-5; 12 positions agree with TRBD1. The tail of the sequence fits TRBJ2-7 better, so the J call may be wrong. Germline V gene data show CDR1 as SGHRS and CDR2 as YFSETQ. CDR3 size: 14 residues. The DNA of the CDR3 is TGCGCCAGCAGCTTGCCGGGACAGGGGGCCGAGCAGTACTTC. Its protein product is CASSLPGQGAEQYF.

The chain is built from TRBV19 and TRBJ1-1; the match to TRBD1 covers 7 bases. The germline CDR1 and CDR2 sequences are LNHDA and SQIVND (reference sequence). The CDR3 totals 14 residues. J gave up 1 base and V 5 bases, and 4 bases lay outside the gene matches. CDR3 in DNA: TGTGCCAGTAGTTCAAGGGGGCGGAACACTGAAGCTTTCTTT. Its protein product is CASSSRGRNTEAFF.